A single sample is the source of the 13 T cell receptor beta chains below, sequenced in a study of T cells after posttransplantation cyclophosphamide. Treatment was busulfan-fludarabine conditioning, a marrow graft, and cyclophosphamide on days +3 and +4. Generated by immunoSEQ multiplex PCR, the TCRdb table keeps only in-frame clones and is missing some. The sample shows approximately 12,000 clones, roughly 1.9% of them seen only once. The starting material was PBMCs, obtained after allogeneic stem cell transplant with posttransplant cyclophosphamide. The receptor source for this set is a male patient between 25 and 40 years old who received an allogeneic stem cell transplant from a related donor, was CMV-positive, and had no GVHD. Some T cells may possibly be graft donor cells.

The CDR3, as DNA: TGTGCCAGCAGTTACAACAGGAATGGCTACACCTTC. Translation: CASSYNRNGYTF. The rearrangement links TRBV6-5 to TRBJ1-2; D is perhaps TRBD1 (5 bases). Germline-derived CDR1 and CDR2 are MNHEY and SVGAGI. This CDR3 comprises 12 residues. Trimming left V 2 bases short and J 6 bases short, with 7 bases between.

This clone has a handful of counts. This chain joins TRBV28 and TRBJ2-1; 7 bases are shared with TRBD1. CDR3 length equals 14 residues. The germline gives CDR1 MDHEN, CDR2 SYDVKM. Trimming cost V 8 bases and J 0 bases; bases outside gene matches: 4. The CDR3 is CASADRASYNEQFF. CDR3 coding DNA: TGTGCCAGCGCTGACAGGGCCTCCTACAATGAGCAGTTCTTC.

This clone showed up just a few times. The V call is TRBV29-1, the J call TRBJ2-5, with TRBD2 matching 8 bases. V lost 7 bases to trimming and J lost 5 bases; unmatched junction nucleotides: 6. The germline V gene has CDR1 SQVTM and CDR2 ANQGSEA. CDR3 size: 12 residues. The CDR3 here is CSAGRAQETQYF. The DNA of the CDR3 is TGCAGCGCCGGGAGGGCCCAGGAGACCCAGTACTTC. Complete variable domain (other parts from reference TRBV29-1 and TRBJ2-5): SAVISQKPSRDICQRGTSLTIQCQVDSQVTMMFWYRQQPGQSLTLIATANQGSEATYESGFVIDKFPISRPNLTFSTLTVSNMSPEDSSIYLCSAGRAQETQYFGPGTRLLVL.

The rearrangement links TRBV19 to TRBJ1-1, with 7 bases identical to TRBD1. V lost 5 bases to trimming and J lost 0 bases; unmatched junction nucleotides: 9. The CDR3 sequence is 16 residues long. Germline CDR1 reads LNHDA; CDR2 reads SQIVND (reference sequence). In DNA, the CDR3 is TGTGCCAGTAGTCCGACTCGGGACAGAATGAACACTGAAGCTTTCTTT. Protein product: CASSPTRDRMNTEAFF.

Only a few counts were recorded for this clone. This chain joins TRBV4-3 and TRBJ2-3, with 8 bases fitting TRBD1. Germline V gene data show CDR1 as LGHNA and CDR2 as YSLEER. This CDR3 has 14 residues. V was clipped by 4 bases and J by 5 bases; unmatched bases: 5. The DNA for the CDR3 is TGCGCCAGCAGCCTCCAGGGGGCTGGAGATACGCAGTATTTT. Amino acid sequence: CASSLQGAGDTQYF.

The chain recombines TRBV5-1 with TRBJ2-1, with D maybe TRBD2 (5 bases). V was clipped by 2 bases and J by 9 bases, with 12 bases between them. The CDR3 extends over 13 amino acids. The germline gives CDR1 SGHRS, CDR2 YFSETQ. In DNA form, the CDR3 reads TGCGCCAGCAGCTTTGGAGGCGGACCTGAGCAGTTCTTC. It is translated as CASSFGGGPEQFF. The full variable domain, with the rest looked up from reference TRBV5-1 and TRBJ2-1, is KAGVTQTPRYLIKTRGQQVTLSCSPISGHRSVSWYQQTPGQGLQFLFEYFSETQRNKGNFPGRFSGRQFSNSRSEMNVSTLELGDSALYLCASSFGGGPEQFFGPGTRLTVL.

This clone has only a few counts. The chain links TRBV29-1 to TRBJ2-5; TRBD2 matches 11 bases. CDR3 length: 15 residues. Trimming cost V 6 bases and J 2 bases; bases outside gene matches: 8. The germline V gene encodes CDR1 SQVTM and CDR2 ANQGSEA. The CDR3 bases are TGCAGCGTGGGAACGGGACTAGCGGATCAAGAGACCCAGTACTTC. It specifies CSVGTGLADQETQYF.

This clone occurred a few times. The chain uses TRBV21-1 and TRBJ2-7; no DNA check was done on the table's D call, TRBD1. TRBV21-1 is a documented pseudogene. This CDR3 contains 14 residues. The CDR3 region is CASTSPTGAGEQYF. CDR3 DNA: TGTGCCAGCACCTCCCCGACAGGGGCGGGGGAGCAGTACTTC.

The chain is built from TRBV5-4 and TRBJ1-1; 7 positions match TRBD1. The germline V gene has CDR1 SGHNT and CDR2 YYREEE (reference sequence). The length of the CDR3 is 14 residues. The V gene end was trimmed by 4 bases and the J gene end by 8 bases; junction bases not matched to a gene: 11. Here the CDR3 DNA reads TGTGCCAGCAGCCGTCAGCTTACAGGGGAGGAAGCTTTCTTT. Encoded protein: CASSRQLTGEEAFF.

This clone was detected a few times. The chain combines TRBV27 with TRBJ2-2; 7 bases agree with TRBD1. V dropped 9 bases and J dropped 2; count of bases not matched to a gene: 6. The CDR3 has 14 amino acids. Germline loops: CDR1 MNHEY, CDR2 SMNVEV (reference sequence). CDR3 sequence reads: CASTGTVNTGELFF. In nucleotides, the CDR3 is TGTGCCAGTACCGGGACAGTTAACACCGGGGAGCTGTTTTTT.

For the CDR3, the DNA is TGTGCCAGCAGCTTAAATAGGGGGCCGGAGACCCAGTACTTC. This codes for CASSLNRGPETQYF. The chain is built from TRBV7-3 and TRBJ2-5, with TRBD1 matching over 7 bases. The CDR3 spans 14 residues. The J segment lost 5 bases and the V segment lost 1 base, leaving 4 bases of the junction unmatched. Germline values: CDR1 SGHTA, CDR2 FQGTGA.

The CDR3 region has the DNA TGTGCCAGTAGTATACAGGGGTCATACAATGAGCAGTTCTTC. Translating it yields CASSIQGSYNEQFF. The J gene is TRBJ2-1, the V gene TRBV19, with a tentative D call TRBD1 (6 bases). Germline V gene sequence: CDR1 LNHDA, CDR2 SQIVND (reference sequence). The V gene lost 2 bases and the J gene lost 4 bases, with 9 bases spanning the gap. This CDR3 is 14 amino acids long.

This clone was detected only a few times. The chain recombines TRBV25-1 with TRBJ2-2; D call uncertain. Germline V lookup: CDR1 MGHDK, CDR2 SYGVNS. The CDR3 has 12 amino acids. V lost 6 bases and J 4 bases, leaving 6 bases between the germline ends. The CDR3 nucleotides are TGTGCCAGCAGAATCTCCACCGGGGAGCTGTTTTTT. It specifies CASRISTGELFF.